The rows below give T cell receptor beta chains drawn from one sample of a study of blood T cell repertoires in COVID-19. Clones were sequenced by immunoSEQ multiplex PCR, and TCRdb holds only the in-frame ones, with some missing. Of 140,000 or so clones listed, approximately 89% are singletons. The sequenced sample was peripheral blood. The source of these receptors is a man in his 60s with active or convalescent COVID-19. Each CDR3 is given with its conserved first and last residue. Fields, in order: J gene, D gene, V gene, clone size, CDR3 protein, CDR3 DNA. A D gene is named only where the DNA matches it firmly. Where a row states a size, it is once, few, many or the class of an expanded clone; other rows omit it.

>TRBJ2-4|-|TRBV9|once
CASSVHGENIQYF
TGTGCCAGCAGCGTTCACGGGGAAAACATTCAGTACTTC
>TRBJ2-7|TRBD1|TRBV27|-
CASSLKQGSHEQYF
TGTGCCAGCAGTTTAAAACAGGGGTCCCACGAGCAGTACTTC
>TRBJ2-1|TRBD2|TRBV9|-
CASSVEGAGEYEQFF
TGTGCCAGCAGCGTTGAGGGAGCGGGGGAATATGAGCAGTTCTTC
>TRBJ2-7|TRBD1|TRBV9|-
CASSVGPGQAYEQYF
TGTGCCAGCAGCGTAGGTCCGGGACAGGCCTACGAGCAGTACTTC
>TRBJ2-7|-|TRBV29-1|-
CSVEVPPSSEQYF
TGCAGCGTTGAGGTTCCACCCTCTAGTGAGCAGTACTTC
>TRBJ2-7|-|TRBV25-1|once
CASSSQARDPYEQYF
TGTGCCAGCAGTAGTCAAGCCAGGGATCCCTACGAGCAGTACTTC
>TRBJ2-6|TRBD1|TRBV5-4|few
CASSVRDRGPSGANVLTF
TGTGCCAGCAGCGTCCGGGACAGGGGGCCTAGCGGGGCCAACGTCCTGACTTTC
>TRBJ2-3|-|TRBV7-2|once
CASSLIVFRTDTQYF
TGTGCCAGCAGCTTAATAGTCTTCCGCACAGATACGCAGTATTTT
>TRBJ1-1|TRBD1|TRBV10-3|-
CAISGTGLTEAFF
TGTGCCATCAGTGGGACAGGGTTAACTGAAGCTTTCTTT
>TRBJ2-5|TRBD2|TRBV7-8|-
CASSLGLAGAGTQYF
TGTGCCAGCAGCTTAGGCCTAGCGGGAGCGGGGACCCAGTACTTC
>TRBJ2-1|-|TRBV7-8|-
CASSLGWGRGESHNEQFF
TGTGCCAGCAGCTTAGGGTGGGGCAGGGGAGAAAGCCACAATGAGCAGTTCTTC
>TRBJ2-3|-|TRBV7-6|-
CASSSRGVSGTDTQYF
TGTGCCAGCAGCTCACGCGGCGTTAGCGGCACAGATACGCAGTATTTT
>TRBJ2-1|-|TRBV11-3|-
CASSLAGIQPYNEQFF
TGTGCCAGCAGCTTGGCAGGGATCCAACCCTACAATGAGCAGTTCTTC
>TRBJ2-1|-|TRBV27|-
CASSISSYNEQFF
TGTGCCAGCAGTATTAGCTCCTACAATGAGCAGTTCTTC
>TRBJ2-1|TRBD2|TRBV28|-
CASTRSGGSYNEQFF
TGTGCCAGCACCAGAAGCGGGGGCTCCTACAATGAGCAGTTCTTC
>TRBJ2-7|TRBD2|TRBV27|-
CASSLAAASGRWTYEQYF
TGTGCCAGCAGTTTAGCGGCGGCTAGCGGGAGATGGACCTACGAGCAGTACTTC
>TRBJ2-1|TRBD2|TRBV5-8|-
CASSLVGGGPNNEQFF
TGTGCCAGCAGCTTGGTGGGGGGGGGTCCAAACAATGAGCAGTTCTTC
>TRBJ2-3|-|TRBV7-3|-
CASSLNAGPPDTQYF
TGTGCCAGCAGCTTAAATGCAGGGCCCCCAGATACGCAGTATTTT
>TRBJ1-1|TRBD1|TRBV7-8|-
CASSLVRAGGGNTEAFF
TGTGCCAGCAGCTTAGTTCGGGCAGGGGGCGGTAACACTGAAGCTTTCTTT
>TRBJ2-7|TRBD2|TRBV5-6|-
CASSLVGLAASSYEQYF
TGTGCCAGCAGCTTGGTTGGGCTAGCGGCGAGCTCCTACGAGCAGTACTTC